This T cell receptor beta chain originates from a study of blood T cell repertoires in COVID-19 (TCRdb year 2020). Context from the whole study: Samples from collaborators originated in the United States, Italy and Spain and spanned both the acute and convalescent phases of COVID-19. The prospective study material was composed of cDNA or gDNA derived from T cells, B-cell-depleted T cells, or PBMCs. Deeply sampled blood TCRbeta repertoires from subjects exposed to, actively infected with, or recovered from COVID-19 were included in the dataset. The repertoires were released in a freely available public database intended as a resource for research on the immune response to SARS-CoV-2. The samples were drawn from two sources: the first 160 participants of the ongoing ImmuneRACE study, and 1,000 to 1,500 subjects contributed by 6 global collaborators. The sample metadata nearly always contained a de-identified subject ID, COVID-19 status, age in years and sex. HLA class I and class II types, where available, came from metadata supplied by the sample provider rather than from assay-based typing. Study-wide findings and limitations: How much clinical and demographic metadata was included differed by source and by participant, and the metadata was provided uncurated.

CDR1 is given as ENHRY and CDR2 as SYGVKD, both from the germline V gene. Its CDR3 holds 19 amino acids, cysteine through phenylalanine. Only the CDR3 part of the read is kept: 57 bases, read in frame from the first base. Trimming accounts for 6 bases at V and 6 bases at J, while the number of junction bases matched to no gene is 20. About this clone itself: Its antigen specificity is not known. Base qualities were left out, and no much larger clone turns up one base away.

TCRbeta CDR3 regions were amplified from genomic DNA by means of the immunoSEQ Assay, a bias-controlled multiplex PCR. The authors processed their data as follows. Nucleated cell counts per sample were estimated from amplification of reference gene primers within the assay. Sequence reads were collapsed and filtered to measure the absolute abundance of every unique TCRbeta CDR3 rearrangement. Productive Simpson clonality was computed per sample as the square root of Simpson's diversity index over productive rearrangements. TCRdb limited this immuneACCESS table to in-frame rearrangements with V and J called. A share of clones is missing; checked studies link under half to unresolved V genes, and the rest is unexplained. The V and J calls and clone size come from that table; D and trimming were worked out from the DNA. The sample data list some 170,000 clones, and about 79% of these were observed just once. The ten largest clones capture about 26% of the sample.

Collaborating institutions collected whole blood in K2EDTA tubes following their own protocols. For TCRbeta analysis, collaborator samples were shipped as frozen whole blood, as isolated PBMCs, or as DNA extracted from either sample type. The chain joins TRBV10-3 to TRBJ2-1; TRBD2 lines up with 10 middle nucleotides. The sequence was obtained from an older woman with acute or convalescent COVID-19. The sequenced sample consisted of peripheral blood. The CDR3 region: CAISGRGGPGTSVINEQFF. DNA sequence: TGTGCCATCAGCGGAAGAGGGGGACCCGGGACTAGCGTGATCAATGAGCAGTTCTTC.